This T cell receptor (beta chain) comes out of a study of T-cell reconstitution after alpha-beta-depleted transplantation in children (dated by TCRdb to the mid-2010s). Notes on the research overall: Using TCR repertoire profiling, the study quantitatively followed how T-cell immune reconstitution unfolded in children after TCRalphabeta/CD19-depleted allogeneic hematopoietic cell transplantation.

The library was generated by PCR. Reads for this sample came from an Illumina HiSeq 2500. To normalize quantification of the TCRbeta repertoire, the TCR libraries were built with molecular barcoding that relied on unique molecular identifiers. TCRdb reran the public reads through fastp at Q25 and MiXCR, keeping productive beta chains. Each CDR3 protein appears once, grouped with its most common genes and DNA. This sample lists 400,000 to 550,000 distinct CDR3 sequences; approximately 10% were detected once. In total, the top ten clones hold 2% to 2.5% of the sample. The treatment or condition label corresponds to: allogeneic hematopoietic cell transplantation with graft depleted of TCRalphabeta T cells and CD19 B cells. The transplant recipients were children given TCRalphabeta/CD19-depleted allogeneic hematopoietic cell grafts. Paper-wide results and their limitations: In some patients, high TCRbeta diversity at day 60 was attributed to recipient T cells and intrathymic progenitors that had survived conditioning. Apparently early alphabetaT-cell count recovery about two months after transplant reportedly relied on only several hundred rapidly expanded clones derived from non-depleted graft cells. Over subsequent months, a decline in hyperexpanded clone frequencies was noted, and after one year, T-cell counts and TCRbeta diversity were mostly ascribed to newly produced T cells.

This clonotype showed up just a few times. Its antigen is currently not known. There are no base qualities to consult, and no much larger clone falls within one base. This sequence originates from a child younger than 10 with inherited bone marrow failure, due to receive a stem cell transplant. Sample: PBMCs, taken before TCRalphabeta/CD19-depleted stem cell transplant.

The CDR3 amino acid sequence is: CASSSSTRHFSSRQYF. In nucleotide form, the sequence is TGTGCCAGCAGCTCGTCCACCAGGCATTTTTCTTCCCGGCAGTACTTC. The chain joins TRBV7-2 to TRBJ2-7; the D gene cannot be named for sure. CDR1 and CDR2 were assigned from the germline V gene as SGHTA and FQGNSA. V and J lose 4 bases and 9 bases, and a span of 25 bases separates them. From the cysteine through the phenylalanine, the CDR3 covers 16 amino acids. Only CDR3 DNA is held: 48 bases, read in frame from base 1.